Only one count was recorded for the clone carrying this TCR beta chain. These data belong to a study of blood T cell repertoires in COVID-19. On the study more broadly: The United States, Italy and Spain provided the acute and convalescent COVID-19 samples. PBMCs, B-cell-depleted T cells, or T cells were the source of the cDNA or gDNA that made up the material.

The trim removed 7 bases at V and 4 bases at J, leaving 10 bases unmatched. The CDR3 has 15 amino acids. Germline loops: CDR1 MNHEY, CDR2 SMNVEV (reference sequence). In the authors' workflow: Nucleated cell counts were estimated from reference gene primer amplification. The protocol was immunoSEQ multiplex PCR, while the TCRdb copy is restricted to in-frame clones and leaves out a portion. V and J calls and clone size are those listed in that table; D and trimming were worked out from the DNA. In the table there are 120,000 to 150,000 clones, just under 90% of which are singletons. The receptor's source is a woman aged 50 to 60 with active or convalescent COVID-19. The chain links TRBV27 to TRBJ1-5; 7 bases align to TRBD1. Sequenced material: peripheral blood. CDR3 region: CASTIKWDSNQPQHF. CDR3 sequence (DNA): TGTGCCAGCACGATTAAATGGGACAGTAATCAGCCCCAGCATTTT.